This TCR beta chain was identified during a study of T cell responses to AZD1222 COVID-19 vaccine. Germline V gene data show CDR1 as WSHSY and CDR2 as SAAADI. The CDR3 length is 13 residues. V was pared by 3 bases and J by 7 bases, with 12 bases between. Sequencing was performed with immunoSEQ multiplex PCR; in TCRdb, only in-frame clones are kept and a portion is missing. The repertoire holds 150,000 to 200,000 clones, with approximately 91% as singletons. This sample comprised peripheral blood, obtained on day 0 of AZD1222 vaccination. This clonotype originated in an adult in good health. V and J are TRBV10-2 and TRBJ1-2; possibly TRBD1 for D (6 bases). CDR3 nucleotides: TGCGCCAGCAGTGATGGGGGGCTTGTTGGCTACACCTTC. Its protein is CASSDGGLVGYTF.